These 4 T cell receptor beta chains were sequenced from one sample in a study of cytomegalovirus exposure and HLA in healthy donors. In the PCR, 60 Vbeta and 13 Jbeta primers were used. Sequencing was performed with immunoSEQ multiplex PCR; in TCRdb, only in-frame clones are kept and a portion is missing. The sample contains 99,000 or so clones, around 75% of which appear only once. What was sequenced was PBMCs. Receptor source: a man aged 25-45 years in good health and CMV-seronegative.

V usage is TRBV29-1 and J usage is TRBJ2-3; possibly TRBD1 for D (6 bases). The CDR3 sequence is 12 residues long. Germline V gene lookup returns CDR1 SQVTM and CDR2 ANQGSEA. V lost 7 bases and J 2 bases, leaving 10 bases between the germline ends. The CDR3 coding sequence is TGCAGCGAGGGGACAAACACAGATACGCAGTATTTT. It specifies CSEGTNTDTQYF.

The chain recombines TRBV20-1 with TRBJ1-5; D not resolved. Trimming took off 4 bases at V and 8 bases at J, with 6 bases between the two ends. Germline V gene sequence: CDR1 DFQATT, CDR2 SNEGSKA (reference sequence). The CDR3 is 10 residues long. In nucleotides, the CDR3 is TGCAGTGCTAATGGAGAGCCCCAGCATTTT. As protein: CSANGEPQHF.

J is TRBJ1-4 and V is TRBV9, with D perhaps TRBD1 (6 bases). Trimming left V 3 bases short and J 0 bases short, with 12 bases between. Germline assignment: CDR1 SGDLS and CDR2 YYNGEE. The CDR3 consists of 16 residues. The CDR3: CASSDGTRATNEKLFF. Here the CDR3 DNA reads TGTGCCAGCAGCGACGGGACAAGAGCAACTAATGAAAAACTGTTTTTT.

The rearrangement joins TRBV29-1 to TRBJ2-1; D remains unclear. V was cut by 5 bases and J by 0 bases, with 14 bases left in between. Germline V gene lookup returns CDR1 SQVTM and CDR2 ANQGSEA. The CDR3 extends over 15 amino acids. The CDR3 spells CSVPEVASSYNEQFF. Here the CDR3 DNA reads TGCAGCGTTCCCGAGGTGGCGAGCTCCTACAATGAGCAGTTCTTC.